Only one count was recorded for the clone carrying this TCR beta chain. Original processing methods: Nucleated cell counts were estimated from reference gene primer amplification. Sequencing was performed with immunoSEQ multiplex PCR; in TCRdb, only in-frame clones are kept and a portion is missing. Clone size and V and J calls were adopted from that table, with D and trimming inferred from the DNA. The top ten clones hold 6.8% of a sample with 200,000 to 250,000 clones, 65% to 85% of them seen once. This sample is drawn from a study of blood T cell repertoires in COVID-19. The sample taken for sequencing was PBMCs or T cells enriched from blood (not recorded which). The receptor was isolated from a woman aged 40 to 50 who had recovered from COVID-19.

In DNA, the CDR3 is TGCGCCAGCAGCAACGACAGAAGCTCCTACAATGAGCAGTTCTTC. Its translation: CASSNDRSSYNEQFF. The chain couples TRBV5-1 to TRBJ2-1; perhaps TRBD1 as D (5 bases). CDR3 length equals 15 residues. Trimming stripped 4 bases from V and 0 bases from J, with 11 bases between. The V gene's germline CDR1 is SGHRS and CDR2 YFSETQ.